This T cell receptor (beta chain) was found in a study of T cell repertoires in cytomegalovirus infection. Study background: Recently identified HLA-C-restricted CMV epitopes were used, and well-studied HLA-B-restricted CMV epitopes were used as well. CMV infection and matching HLA type were both indicated by public TCR beta signatures.

Findings of the study overall: Based on cumulative public TCR beta family frequency, carriers of CMV plus the relevant HLA were identified. The ex vivo response was dominated by HLA-C-restricted CMV-specific TCR beta clonotypes.

One entry per CDR3 protein results from TCRdb running MiXCR on the reads. The sample yields approximately 1,000,000 distinct CDR3 sequences, less than 35% seen once. The V gene end was trimmed by 5 bases and the J gene end by 10 bases; junction bases not matched to a gene: 15. Germline V CDR1 and CDR2: SEHNR, FQNEAQ (reference sequence). The CDR3 spans 15 residues. Comments on this clonotype: The antigen remains unidentified. Since a much larger clone is just one base distant, this may be a read error. Given the absence of the conserved phenylalanine or tryptophan at the CDR3 end, a read error is likely.

The chain recombines TRBV7-9 with TRBJ1-2, with 8 nucleotides matching TRBD1. Specimen: cultured CD8+ T cells from PBMCs, collected from culture after CMV antigen stimulation. The sequence was collected from a human donor in good health (CMV status not recorded). Some clones in this sample may be carry-over from other donors' samples. The DNA for the CDR3 is TGTGCCAGCAGCCAGCGGGCGGGACAGGTTAGAGACTACACCCTC. It is translated as CASSQRAGQVRDYTL.